Each of the 27 T cell receptor beta chains below was sequenced from the same sample in a study of regulatory T cells in long-lasting Graves disease. Building of the TCR beta libraries involved iRepertoire HTBI primers and Arm-PCR of CDR3 regions. TCRdb called the multiplex PCR reads again in MiXCR, with one record for every CDR3 protein. Altogether about 290,000 distinct CDR3 sequences are present, 22% being singletons, with the ten largest covering approximately 53%. Sample time point: persistent/refractory GD, antithyroid drugs over 5 years with positive TRAb. RNA from PBMCs was the source of the TCR library. Sample: peripheral blood mononuclear cells (PBMCs), taken when the disease was refractory, from a patient treated with antithyroid drugs. These receptors were collected from a female donor with Graves disease.

This clonotype was counted ten times or more. The rearrangement joins TRBV11-1 to TRBJ2-5; 8 positions agree with TRBD1. Germline V gene data show CDR1 as SGHAT and CDR2 as FQDESV (reference sequence). Trimming at V came to 4 bases and at J to 9 bases, leaving 7 bases not matched to a gene. The CDR3 extends over 13 amino acids. The CDR3 bases are TGTGCCAGCAGCTCCCAGGGGGACAGGCCCCAGTACTTC. Its protein is CASSSQGDRPQYF.

The chain carries TRBV7-9 and TRBJ1-1, with D uncertain. V dropped 2 bases and J dropped 8 bases, with 6 bases sitting between them. The CDR3 covers 11 residues. Germline CDR1 SEHNR, CDR2 FQNEAQ (reference sequence). The CDR3: CASSLYREAFF. Here the CDR3 DNA reads TGTGCCAGCAGCTTATACCGGGAAGCTTTCTTT.

This clonotype was recorded at least ten times. CDR3 sequence: CASSLFTNYTYEQYF. The CDR3, as DNA: TGTGCCAGCAGCTTGTTCACCAATTATACATACGAGCAGTACTTC. The chain links TRBV7-8 to TRBJ2-7; D not certain. Trimming pared 3 bases from V and 4 bases from J, leaving 16 bases between. The CDR3 is 15 amino acids. CDR1 and CDR2 (germline): SGHVS, FQNEAQ.

This clonotype was counted ten times or more. The chain employs TRBV20-1 and TRBJ2-7; 12 positions agree with TRBD2. Trimming took 3 bases from V and 2 from J; bases not matched to a gene: 5. CDR3 length equals 15 residues. CDR1 is DFQATT and CDR2 is SNEGSKA in the germline V gene (reference sequence). The CDR3 bases are TGCAGTGCTAGGGGACTAGCGGGCCTAGCCTACGAGCAGTACTTC. It specifies CSARGLAGLAYEQYF.

Many counts were recorded for this clonotype. The chain recombines TRBV6-1 with TRBJ1-2; D remains unclear. In germline, CDR1 is MNHNS, CDR2 SASEGT. There are 14 residues in the CDR3. Trimming left V 6 bases short and J 0 bases short, with 11 bases between. The CDR3 spells CASSQERANYGYTF. CDR3 coding DNA: TGTGCCAGCAGCCAGGAAAGGGCTAACTATGGCTACACCTTC.

The chain links TRBV16 to TRBJ1-1; maybe TRBD1 (5 bases). V lost 0 bases and J 1 base, leaving 6 bases between the germline ends. The CDR3 runs 14 residues. The germline CDR1 and CDR2 sequences are KGHSY and FQNENV. Here the CDR3 DNA reads TGTGCCAGCAGCCAATCGGGGGGGAACACTGAAGCTTTCTTT. Its translation is CASSQSGGNTEAFF.

This clonotype was detected ten times or more. The V call is TRBV16, the J call TRBJ1-4, with a weak D call TRBD1 (6 bases). Germline loops: CDR1 KGHSY, CDR2 FQNENV. Trimming shortened V by 4 bases and J by 8 bases, and 23 bases separated the two germline ends. CDR3 size: 17 residues. CDR3 coding DNA: TGTGCCAGCAGCCCCAATCGGGGGAACAGGGCGGAGGAAAAACTGTTTTTT. As protein: CASSPNRGNRAEEKLFF.

This clonotype was detected a few times. The chain recombines TRBV19 with TRBJ1-1; D is undetermined. Germline loops: CDR1 LNHDA, CDR2 SQIVND (reference sequence). The CDR3 sequence is 13 residues long. V dropped 7 bases and J dropped 0 bases, with 9 bases sitting between them. CDR3 DNA sequence: TGTGCCAGTATGCTAACAGTGAACACTGAAGCTTTCTTT. It specifies CASMLTVNTEAFF.

CDR3: CSARDDGGSSNQPQHF. CDR3 coding DNA: TGCAGTGCTAGAGATGACGGAGGTTCTAGCAATCAGCCCCAGCATTTT. The chain recombines TRBV20-1 with TRBJ1-5; D gene unclear. This CDR3 comprises 16 residues. Germline-derived CDR1 and CDR2 are DFQATT and SNEGSKA (reference sequence). V lost 0 bases, J lost 0 bases, and 12 bases lay in between.

The chain combines TRBV5-1 with TRBJ2-5; D remains ambiguous. The V gene's germline CDR1 is SGHRS and CDR2 YFSETQ. The CDR3 has 13 amino acids. Trimming pared 1 base from V and 3 bases from J, leaving 7 bases between. The chain's CDR3 is CASSLFQKETQYF. The CDR3 DNA follows: TGCGCCAGCAGCTTGTTCCAAAAAGAGACCCAGTACTTC.

This sequence joins TRBV20-1 and TRBJ2-7; the D gene is possibly TRBD2 (6 bases). The CDR3 spans 12 residues. CDR1 and CDR2 from the germline V gene are DFQATT and SNEGSKA (reference sequence). Trimming took off 5 bases at V and 3 bases at J, with 11 bases between the two ends. The CDR3 DNA sequence: TGCAGTGCTCCAAGGACTAACTACGAGCAGTACTTC. It is translated as CSAPRTNYEQYF.

This clonotype was counted a few times. The chain is built from TRBV5-6 and TRBJ2-7; TRBD1 matches at 9 bases. This CDR3 spans 13 amino acids. Unmatched junction bases numbered 3, after V lost 4 bases and J lost 4 bases. Germline values: CDR1 SGHDT, CDR2 YYEEEE. In nucleotides, the CDR3 is TGTGCCAGCAGCGGGGACAGGGCGTACGAGCAGTACTTC. Translation gives CASSGDRAYEQYF.

The V call is TRBV29-1, the J call TRBJ2-2, with TRBD2 identical over 8 bases. V shed 1 base and J 3 bases; nucleotides not matched to a gene: 1. The CDR3 consists of 14 residues. CDR1 and CDR2 (germline): SQVTM, ANQGSEA. CDR3 DNA sequence: TGCAGCGTTGAAGTAGCGGGGCACACCGGGGAGCTGTTTTTT. Its protein is CSVEVAGHTGELFF.

The chain employs TRBV5-8 and TRBJ1-1, with 7 nucleotides matching TRBD1. CDR3 size: 13 residues. CDR1 SGHTS and CDR2 YDEGEE come from the germline V gene. V lost 10 bases to trimming and J lost 6 bases; unmatched junction nucleotides: 12. CDR3 sequence reads: CAGVDRIGAEAFF. CDR3 coding DNA: TGTGCCGGGGTGGACAGGATCGGCGCTGAAGCTTTCTTT.

This clonotype was seen many times. The V and J genes are TRBV9 and TRBJ2-3; no clear D. The CDR3 length is 11 residues. The germline V gene encodes CDR1 SGDLS and CDR2 YYNGEE. V lost 5 bases and J lost 6, with 7 bases in between. CDR3: CASSLADTQYF. The CDR3 nucleotides read TGTGCCAGCAGTCTGGCTGATACGCAGTATTTT.

This rearrangement joins TRBV5-1 to TRBJ2-2, with D perhaps being TRBD1 or TRBD2 (6 bases each). Trimming took off 0 bases at V and 5 bases at J, with 14 bases between the two ends. Germline CDR1 SGHRS, CDR2 YFSETQ. This CDR3 is 16 amino acids long. CDR3 in DNA: TGCGCCAGCAGCTTGGATGGGGGGCATCGGACCGGGGAGCTGTTTTTT. Encoded protein: CASSLDGGHRTGELFF.

This chain uses TRBV20-1 with TRBJ2-1, with 9 bases matching TRBD2. With 5 bases clipped from V and 5 bases from J, the junction kept 7 bases outside the gene matches. This CDR3 contains 14 residues. Germline CDR1 and CDR2: DFQATT and SNEGSKA (reference sequence). As DNA, the CDR3 is TGCAGTGCTCAACTTCCTAGCGGGAACAATGAGCAGTTCTTC. As protein: CSAQLPSGNNEQFF.

Many counts were recorded for this clonotype. The CDR3 sequence is CASSLVGGTYEQYF. The CDR3 nucleotides read TGTGCCAGCAGCTTAGTGGGCGGAACCTACGAGCAGTACTTC. The chain combines TRBV7-8 with TRBJ2-7; D is unclear. Trimming removed 1 base from V and 2 bases from J, with 9 bases in between. The CDR3 is made up of 14 amino acids. Looked up from germline, CDR1 is SGHVS and CDR2 is FQNEAQ.

This sequence joins TRBV2 and TRBJ2-2, with TRBD1 matching over 7 bases. The CDR3 is 19 residues long. Trimming took 6 bases from V and 2 from J; bases not matched to a gene: 18. CDR1 is SNHLY and CDR2 is FYNNEI in the germline V gene. The CDR3 DNA is TGTGCCAGCAGCGACCCTTTACAGGGGCCCTCTTCCAACACCGGGGAGCTGTTTTTT. It translates to CASSDPLQGPSSNTGELFF.

This clonotype was counted many times. The CDR3 loop reads CASSLGLAEYEQYF. Written as DNA, the CDR3 is TGTGCCAGCAGCTTAGGACTAGCGGAATACGAGCAGTACTTC. This rearrangement joins TRBV7-2 to TRBJ2-7; the match to TRBD2 covers 9 bases. Trimming took 1 base from V and 4 from J; bases not matched to a gene: 2. Germline CDR1 and CDR2: SGHTA and FQGNSA. CDR3 length: 14 amino acids.

The V gene is TRBV7-2, the J gene TRBJ2-1, with a tentative D call TRBD1 (5 bases). Trimming pared 5 bases from V and 10 bases from J, leaving 12 bases between. The CDR3 is 12 amino acids. In germline, CDR1 is SGHTA, CDR2 FQGNSA. The CDR3, as DNA: TGTGCCAGCAGCCACTCGACAGTAGAGCAGTTCTTC. Encoded protein: CASSHSTVEQFF.

There are many counts of this clonotype. J is TRBJ2-1 and V is TRBV20-1, with TRBD1 matching over 9 bases. J gave up 5 bases and V 1 base, and 0 bases lay outside the gene matches. The CDR3 consists of 13 residues. From germline, CDR1 is DFQATT and CDR2 SNEGSKA (reference sequence). CDR3 loop: CSARGDRDNEQFF. In nucleotides, the CDR3 is TGCAGTGCTAGAGGGGACAGGGACAATGAGCAGTTCTTC.

This clonotype occurred a few times. The genes are TRBV7-2 and TRBJ2-2; D ambiguous. This CDR3 has 16 residues. The germline V and J ends were trimmed by 5 bases and 1 base, with 14 bases remaining between them. Germline assignment: CDR1 SGHTA and CDR2 FQGNSA. The DNA for the CDR3 is TGTGCCAGCAGCCCAGGACCATTCAGGAACACCGGGGAGCTGTTTTTT. Its translation is CASSPGPFRNTGELFF.

The table lists this clonotype with many counts. The chain combines TRBV20-1 with TRBJ2-5; D not resolved. V was shortened by 6 bases and J by 0 bases, with 20 bases between the two germline ends. The germline gives CDR1 DFQATT, CDR2 SNEGSKA (reference sequence). This CDR3 has 16 amino acids. Here the CDR3 DNA reads TGCAGTGCCGTGGTAGGCCCCGCGAGGTACCAAGAGACCCAGTACTTC. It codes for CSAVVGPARYQETQYF.

Ten or more counts support this clonotype. The V and J genes are TRBV6-1 and TRBJ2-5, with D possibly TRBD2 on 6 matching bases. The CDR3 consists of 13 residues. Germline CDR1 reads MNHNS; CDR2 reads SASEGT. V was shortened by 6 bases and J by 4 bases, with 12 bases between the two germline ends. The CDR3 here is CASRKGLVETQYF. The CDR3, as DNA: TGTGCCAGCAGGAAGGGACTCGTAGAGACCCAGTACTTC.

V and J are TRBV7-3 and TRBJ2-2; maybe TRBD2 (8 bases). V was clipped by 5 bases and J by 3 bases, with 16 bases between them. The CDR3 is 16 amino acids. CDR1 and CDR2 from the germline V gene are SGHTA and FQGTGA. The CDR3 protein is CASSPGLGGYTGELFF. In nucleotides, the CDR3 is TGTGCCAGCAGCCCGGGACTAGGGGGCTACACCGGGGAGCTGTTTTTT.

Many counts were recorded for this clonotype. The chain carries TRBV3-1 and TRBJ2-7; possible D gene TRBD2, 5 bases. V lost 1 base, J lost 5 bases, and 15 bases lay in between. The CDR3 covers 15 residues. Per the germline V gene, CDR1 is LGHDT and CDR2 is YNNKEL (reference sequence). CDR3 residues: CASSQAAGLLNEQYF. The CDR3, as DNA: TGTGCCAGCAGCCAAGCCGCAGGACTCCTTAACGAGCAGTACTTC.